This T cell receptor beta chain was identified during a study of shared T cell receptors in the human thymus. Germline loops: CDR1 MNHEY, CDR2 SMNVEV (reference sequence). The CDR3 extends over 17 amino acids. V lost 0 bases and J lost 0, with 12 bases in between. Assay: immunoSEQ multiplex PCR; the TCRdb copy retains only in-frame clones and omits some. The data hold hundreds of thousands of clones, with roughly 94% observed a single time. The sequencing sample was made of thymocytes. The TCR sequence derives from a human donor. This sequence joins TRBV27 and TRBJ2-1; weak D call: TRBD1 (5 bases). CDR3 protein: CASSLSYGQSSYNEQFF. CDR3 DNA: TGTGCCAGCAGTTTATCGTACGGACAAAGCTCCTACAATGAGCAGTTCTTC.